Listed here is a single T cell receptor beta chain. This entry comes from a study of T cells in Graves' hyperthyroidism and ophthalmopathy. TCR beta CDR3 regions were amplified from RNA transcripts. The TCR CDR3 was amplified in a first-round RT-PCR using the HTBI primer set. One entry per CDR3 protein, called by TCRdb with MiXCR from the multiplex PCR reads. Among fewer than 750,000 distinct CDR3 sequences listed, roughly 14% were seen once. This receptor was obtained from a woman in her 40s with Graves' ophthalmopathy. Sequenced: blood.

The CDR3 loop is CASSRGRYSEQYF. Written as DNA, the CDR3 is TGTGCCAGCAGCAGGGGCCGATATTCGGAACAGTACTTC. The chain uses TRBV6-1 and TRBJ2-7; D is perhaps TRBD1 (6 bases). Trimming removed 6 bases from V and 10 bases from J, with 19 bases in between. The CDR3 loop spans 13 amino acids. Germline V gene data show CDR1 as MNHNS and CDR2 as SASEGT.